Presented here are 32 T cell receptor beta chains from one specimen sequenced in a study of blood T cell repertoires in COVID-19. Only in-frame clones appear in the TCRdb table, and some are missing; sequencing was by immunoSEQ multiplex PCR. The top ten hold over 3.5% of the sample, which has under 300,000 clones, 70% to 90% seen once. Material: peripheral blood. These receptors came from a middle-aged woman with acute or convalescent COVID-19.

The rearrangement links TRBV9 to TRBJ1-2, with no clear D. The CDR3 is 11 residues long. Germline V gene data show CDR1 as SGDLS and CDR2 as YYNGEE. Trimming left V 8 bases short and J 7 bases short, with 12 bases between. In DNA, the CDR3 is TGTGCCAGTTCGGATGACACTGGCTACACCTTC. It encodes CASSDDTGYTF.

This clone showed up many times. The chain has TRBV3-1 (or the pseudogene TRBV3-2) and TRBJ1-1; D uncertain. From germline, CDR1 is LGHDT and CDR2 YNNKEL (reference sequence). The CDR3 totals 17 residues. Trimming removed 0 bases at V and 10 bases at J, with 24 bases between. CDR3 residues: CASSQEVTHGLVWGAFF. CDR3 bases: TGTGCCAGCAGCCAAGAAGTGACACACGGACTCGTATGGGGAGCTTTCTTT.

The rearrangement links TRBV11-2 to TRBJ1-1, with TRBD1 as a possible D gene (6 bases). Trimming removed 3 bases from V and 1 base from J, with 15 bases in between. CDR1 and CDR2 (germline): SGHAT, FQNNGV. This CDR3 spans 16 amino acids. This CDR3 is CASSFRFQGRNTEAFF. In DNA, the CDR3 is TGTGCCAGCAGCTTTCGGTTCCAGGGGCGGAACACTGAAGCTTTCTTT.

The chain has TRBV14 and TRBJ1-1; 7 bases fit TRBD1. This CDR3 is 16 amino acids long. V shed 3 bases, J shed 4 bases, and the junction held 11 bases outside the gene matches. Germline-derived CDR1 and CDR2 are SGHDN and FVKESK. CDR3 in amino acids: CASSQTLTGTGTEAFF. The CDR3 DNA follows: TGTGCCAGCAGCCAGACTTTGACAGGGACGGGCACTGAAGCTTTCTTT.

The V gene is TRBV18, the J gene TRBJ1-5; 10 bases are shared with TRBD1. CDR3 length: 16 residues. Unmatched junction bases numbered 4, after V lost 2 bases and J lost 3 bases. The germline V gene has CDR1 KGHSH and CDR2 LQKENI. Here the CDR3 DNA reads TGTGCCAGCTCACCAACGGACAGGGGGTTCAATCAGCCCCAGCATTTT. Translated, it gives CASSPTDRGFNQPQHF.

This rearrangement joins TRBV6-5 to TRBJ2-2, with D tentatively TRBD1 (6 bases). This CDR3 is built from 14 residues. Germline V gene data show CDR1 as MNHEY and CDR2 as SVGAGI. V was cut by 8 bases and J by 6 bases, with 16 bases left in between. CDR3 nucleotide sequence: TGTGCCAGCGGCGGAAGGCAGGGGTCCGGGGAGCTGTTTTTT. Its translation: CASGGRQGSGELFF.

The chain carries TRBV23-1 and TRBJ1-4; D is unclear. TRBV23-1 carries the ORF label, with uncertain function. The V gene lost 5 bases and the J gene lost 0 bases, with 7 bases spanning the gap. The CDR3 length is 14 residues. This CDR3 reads CASSWSSTNEKLFF. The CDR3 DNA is TGCGCCAGCAGTTGGAGTTCAACTAATGAAAAACTGTTTTTT.

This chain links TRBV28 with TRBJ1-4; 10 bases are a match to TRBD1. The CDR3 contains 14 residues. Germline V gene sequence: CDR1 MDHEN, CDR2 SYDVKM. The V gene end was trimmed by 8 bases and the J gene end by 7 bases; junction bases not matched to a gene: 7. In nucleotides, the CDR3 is TGTGCCAGCTACGACAGGGGGCTAAGTGAAAAACTGTTTTTT. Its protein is CASYDRGLSEKLFF.

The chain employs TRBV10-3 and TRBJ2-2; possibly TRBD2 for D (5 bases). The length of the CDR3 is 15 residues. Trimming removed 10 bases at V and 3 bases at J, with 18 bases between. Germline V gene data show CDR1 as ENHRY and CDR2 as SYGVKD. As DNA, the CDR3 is TGTGCCACAAAAGGAGGAACGGTGGACACCGGGGAGCTGTTTTTT. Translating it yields CATKGGTVDTGELFF.

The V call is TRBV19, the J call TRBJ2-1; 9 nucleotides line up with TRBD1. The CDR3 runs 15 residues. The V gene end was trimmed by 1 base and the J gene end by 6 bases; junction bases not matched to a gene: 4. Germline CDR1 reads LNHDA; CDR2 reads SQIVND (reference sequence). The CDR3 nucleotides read TGTGCCAGTAGTATAGGCGGGACAGGGCTCAATGAGCAGTTCTTC. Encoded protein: CASSIGGTGLNEQFF.

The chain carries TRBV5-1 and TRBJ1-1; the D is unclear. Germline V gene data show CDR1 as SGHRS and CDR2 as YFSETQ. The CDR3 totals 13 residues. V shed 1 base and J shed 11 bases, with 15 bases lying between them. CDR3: CASSLRDDNEAFF. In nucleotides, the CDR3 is TGCGCCAGCAGCTTGAGAGACGACAACGAGGCTTTCTTT.

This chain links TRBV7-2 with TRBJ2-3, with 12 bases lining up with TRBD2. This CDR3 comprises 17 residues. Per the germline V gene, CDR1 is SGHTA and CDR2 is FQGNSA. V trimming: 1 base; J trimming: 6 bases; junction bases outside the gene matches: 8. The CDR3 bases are TGTGCCAGCAGCTTAGTTAGGCTAGCGGGGGGGCACGATACGCAGTATTTT. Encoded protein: CASSLVRLAGGHDTQYF.

Here the CDR3 DNA reads TGTGCCTCAACACCGGGAAAGACTAGCACAGATACGCAGTATTTT. Translating it yields CASTPGKTSTDTQYF. The chain carries TRBV15 and TRBJ2-3; maybe TRBD2 (5 bases). The V end lost 11 bases, the J end lost 0 bases, and 18 bases lay between the germline ends. The CDR3 has 15 amino acids. From germline, CDR1 is LNHNV and CDR2 YYDKDF (reference sequence).

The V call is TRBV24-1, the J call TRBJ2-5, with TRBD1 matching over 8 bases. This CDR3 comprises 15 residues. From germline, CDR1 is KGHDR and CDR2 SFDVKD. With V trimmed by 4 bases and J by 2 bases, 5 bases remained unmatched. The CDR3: CATSDPTGVQETQYF. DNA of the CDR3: TGTGCCACCAGTGACCCGACAGGGGTTCAAGAGACCCAGTACTTC.

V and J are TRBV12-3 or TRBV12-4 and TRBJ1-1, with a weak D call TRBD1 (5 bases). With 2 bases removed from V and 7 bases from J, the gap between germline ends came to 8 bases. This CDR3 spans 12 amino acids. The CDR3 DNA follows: TGTGCCAGCAGTTTATCGGGGGTTGAAGCTTTCTTT. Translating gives CASSLSGVEAFF.

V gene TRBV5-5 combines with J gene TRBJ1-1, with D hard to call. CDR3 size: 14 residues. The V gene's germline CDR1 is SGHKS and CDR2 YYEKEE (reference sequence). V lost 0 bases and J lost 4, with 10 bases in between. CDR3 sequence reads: CASSLAGGFTEAFF. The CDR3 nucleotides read TGTGCCAGCAGCTTGGCTGGCGGATTCACTGAAGCTTTCTTT.

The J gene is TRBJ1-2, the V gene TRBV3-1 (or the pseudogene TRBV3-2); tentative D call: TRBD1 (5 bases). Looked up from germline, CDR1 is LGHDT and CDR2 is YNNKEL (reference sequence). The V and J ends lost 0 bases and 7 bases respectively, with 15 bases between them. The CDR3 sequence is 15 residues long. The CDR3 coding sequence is TGTGCCAGCAGCCAAGAGGGCAGCAGGGTGCGTGGCTACACCTTC. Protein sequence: CASSQEGSRVRGYTF.

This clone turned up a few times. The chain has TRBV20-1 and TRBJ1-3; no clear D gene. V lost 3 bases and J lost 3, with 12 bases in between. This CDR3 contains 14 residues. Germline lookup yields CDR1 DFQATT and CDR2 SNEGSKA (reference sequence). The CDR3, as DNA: TGCAGTGCTAGTAGTAGGGAGATTGGAAACACCATATATTTT. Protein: CSASSREIGNTIYF.

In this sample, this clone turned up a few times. This CDR3 reads CASSGQGRGTEAFF. The CDR3 DNA is TGTGCCAGCAGCGGACAGGGGCGCGGCACTGAAGCTTTCTTT. The rearrangement uses TRBV13 and TRBJ1-1; 9 bases are a match to TRBD1. Looked up from germline, CDR1 is PRHDT and CDR2 is FYEKMQ (reference sequence). The CDR3 sequence is 14 residues long. The J segment lost 4 bases and the V segment lost 5 bases, leaving 5 bases of the junction unmatched.

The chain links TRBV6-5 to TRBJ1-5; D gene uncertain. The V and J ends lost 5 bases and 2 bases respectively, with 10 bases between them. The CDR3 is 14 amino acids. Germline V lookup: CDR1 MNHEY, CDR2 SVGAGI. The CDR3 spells CASSPGWGNQPQHF. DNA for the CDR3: TGTGCCAGCAGTCCGGGTTGGGGCAATCAGCCCCAGCATTTT.

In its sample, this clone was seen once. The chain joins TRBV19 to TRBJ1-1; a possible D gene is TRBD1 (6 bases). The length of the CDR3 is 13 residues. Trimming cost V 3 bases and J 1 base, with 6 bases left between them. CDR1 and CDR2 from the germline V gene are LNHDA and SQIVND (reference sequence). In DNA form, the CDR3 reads TGTGCCAGTAGTATGGGACAGAACACTGAAGCTTTCTTT. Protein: CASSMGQNTEAFF.

Here the CDR3 reads CASSPPSGGAADTQYF. The CDR3 DNA reads TGTGCCAGCTCACCACCTAGCGGGGGGGCGGCAGATACGCAGTATTTT. The chain recombines TRBV18 with TRBJ2-3; 11 positions match TRBD2. The CDR3 sequence is 16 residues long. Unmatched junction bases numbered 3, after V lost 0 bases and J lost 4 bases. CDR1 is KGHSH, CDR2 LQKENI, per germline. Together with reference TRBV18 and TRBJ2-3, the CDR3 gives the full variable domain: NAGVMQNPRHLVRRRGQEARLRCSPMKGHSHVYWYRQLPEEGLKFMVYLQKENIIDESGMPKERFSAEFPKEGPSILRIQQVVRGDSAAYFCASSPPSGGAADTQYFGPGTRLTVL.

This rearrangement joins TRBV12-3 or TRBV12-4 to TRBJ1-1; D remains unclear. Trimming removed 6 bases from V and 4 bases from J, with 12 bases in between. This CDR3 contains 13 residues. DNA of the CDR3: TGTGCCAGCAGGCCCCGACGGAGCACTGAAGCTTTCTTT. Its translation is CASRPRRSTEAFF.

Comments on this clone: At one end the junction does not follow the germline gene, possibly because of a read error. This CDR3 reads CASSTGTGNAEAFF. CDR3 coding DNA: TGCGCCAGCAGCACCGGGACAGGGAACGCTGAAGCTTTCTTT. The chain has TRBV5-1 and TRBJ1-1; the match to TRBD1 covers 9 bases. This CDR3 has 14 residues. Per germline, CDR1 SGHRS and CDR2 YFSETQ.

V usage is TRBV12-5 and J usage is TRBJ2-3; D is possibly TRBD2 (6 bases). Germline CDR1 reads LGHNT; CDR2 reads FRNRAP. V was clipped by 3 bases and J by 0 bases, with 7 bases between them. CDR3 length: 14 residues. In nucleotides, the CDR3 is TGTGCTAGTGGTTTCGGGGGTAGCACAGATACGCAGTATTTT. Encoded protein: CASGFGGSTDTQYF.

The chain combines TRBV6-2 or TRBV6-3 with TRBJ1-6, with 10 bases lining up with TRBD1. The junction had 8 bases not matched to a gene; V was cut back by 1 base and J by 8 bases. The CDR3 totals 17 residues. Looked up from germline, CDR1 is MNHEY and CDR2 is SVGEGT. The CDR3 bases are TGTGCCAGCAGTTACTTCCCGACAGGGGGCAAGGATTCACCCCTCCACTTT. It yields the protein CASSYFPTGGKDSPLHF.

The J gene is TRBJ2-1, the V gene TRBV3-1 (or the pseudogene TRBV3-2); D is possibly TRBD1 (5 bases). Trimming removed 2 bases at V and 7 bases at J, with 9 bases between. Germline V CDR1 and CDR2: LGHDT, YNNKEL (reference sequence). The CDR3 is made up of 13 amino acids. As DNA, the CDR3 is TGTGCCAGCAGCCAACAGGGCTTGAATGAGCAGTTCTTC. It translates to CASSQQGLNEQFF.

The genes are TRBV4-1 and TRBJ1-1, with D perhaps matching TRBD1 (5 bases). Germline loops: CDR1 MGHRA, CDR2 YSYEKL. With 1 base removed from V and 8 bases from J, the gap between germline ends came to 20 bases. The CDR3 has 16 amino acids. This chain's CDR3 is CASSQGRPGQRTEAFF. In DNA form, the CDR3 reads TGCGCCAGCAGCCAAGGTCGACCAGGGCAAAGGACCGAAGCTTTCTTT.

The CDR3 nucleotides read TGCGCCAGCAGCTTGGACTCCCAGAACACTGAAGCTTTCTTT. Protein sequence: CASSLDSQNTEAFF. The rearrangement uses TRBV5-1 and TRBJ1-1; D call uncertain. Germline-derived CDR1 and CDR2 are SGHRS and YFSETQ. The CDR3 has 14 amino acids. V lost 0 bases and J lost 1, with 7 bases in between.

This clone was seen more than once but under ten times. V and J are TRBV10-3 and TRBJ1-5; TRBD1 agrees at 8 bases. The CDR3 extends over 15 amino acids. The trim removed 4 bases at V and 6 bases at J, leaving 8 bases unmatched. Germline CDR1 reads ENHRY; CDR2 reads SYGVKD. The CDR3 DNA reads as TGTGCCATCAGTGCCGGACAGGGTCGGTCTCAGCCCCAGCATTTT. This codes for CAISAGQGRSQPQHF.

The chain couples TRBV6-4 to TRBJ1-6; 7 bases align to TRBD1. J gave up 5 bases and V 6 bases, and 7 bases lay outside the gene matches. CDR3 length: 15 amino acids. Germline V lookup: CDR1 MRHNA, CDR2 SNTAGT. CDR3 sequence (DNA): TGTGCCAGCAGCCCACAGACAGGGAATAATTCACCCCTCCACTTT. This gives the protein CASSPQTGNNSPLHF.

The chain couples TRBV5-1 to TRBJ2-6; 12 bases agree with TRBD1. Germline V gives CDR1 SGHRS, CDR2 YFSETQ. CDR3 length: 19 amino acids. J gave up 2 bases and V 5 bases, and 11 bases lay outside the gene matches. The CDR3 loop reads CASSSGTGGRQTGANVLTF. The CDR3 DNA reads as TGCGCCAGCAGTTCCGGGACAGGGGGCAGGCAAACTGGGGCCAACGTCCTGACTTTC. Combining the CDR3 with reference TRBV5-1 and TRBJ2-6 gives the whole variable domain KAGVTQTPRYLIKTRGQQVTLSCSPISGHRSVSWYQQTPGQGLQFLFEYFSETQRNKGNFPGRFSGRQFSNSRSEMNVSTLELGDSALYLCASSSGTGGRQTGANVLTFGAGSRLTVL.